The 18 T cell receptor beta chains below all came from one sample that was sequenced in a study of blood T cells in healthy people across ages. Combining a sample-barcoded 5' primer with a J-beta primer mix, a second PCR ran for roughly 6 to 11 cycles. TCRdb processed the 5' RACE reads anew with MiXCR; each CDR3 protein has one entry. The table lists 1.5 million to 2 million distinct CDR3 sequences, 49% of them singletons. The sample comprised blood. The receptors shown here come from a woman aged 40 to 55 in good health.

CDR3 bases: TGTGCCAGCAGTTTATGGGCAGAGAAGAACACTGAAGCTTTCTTT. Amino acids: CASSLWAEKNTEAFF. The V and J genes are TRBV28 and TRBJ1-1; D not resolved. The germline V gene encodes CDR1 MDHEN and CDR2 SYDVKM. The CDR3 sequence is 15 residues long. V lost 0 bases, J lost 1 base, and 9 bases lay in between.

The J gene is TRBJ2-7, the V gene TRBV6-6; the D gene is possibly TRBD1 (6 bases). Gene TRBJ2-5 matches the end of the DNA better, so the J call may be wrong. This CDR3 has 15 amino acids. Germline V gene lookup returns CDR1 MNHNY and CDR2 SVGAGI (reference sequence). CDR3 DNA: TGTGCCAGCAGTTACCTTGGGACAAGGGAAGAGACCCAGTACTTC. Protein sequence: CASSYLGTREETQYF.

The chain recombines TRBV10-3 with TRBJ2-7, with a weak D call TRBD2 (5 bases). This CDR3 has 15 amino acids. Germline V gene data show CDR1 as ENHRY and CDR2 as SYGVKD. The V gene lost 5 bases and the J gene lost 0 bases, with 14 bases spanning the gap. CDR3 DNA: TGTGCCATCAGTCCGGAGGACGCCCGCTCCTACGAGCAGTACTTC. Translation gives CAISPEDARSYEQYF.

The chain employs TRBV5-1 and TRBJ2-3; D is ambiguous. V was cut by 0 bases and J by 1 base, with 12 bases left in between. The germline CDR1 and CDR2 sequences are SGHRS and YFSETQ. This CDR3 is 16 amino acids long. The DNA for the CDR3 is TGCGCCAGCAGCTTGGGGGGTGGATACCGCACAGATACGCAGTATTTT. Translation: CASSLGGGYRTDTQYF.

This chain uses TRBV4-3 with TRBJ2-1; no firm D call. The CDR3 covers 13 residues. The V gene's germline CDR1 is LGHNA and CDR2 YSLEER. Trimming removed 0 bases from V and 11 bases from J, with 11 bases in between. CDR3 amino acids: CASSQESGQQQFF. DNA for the CDR3: TGCGCCAGCAGCCAAGAATCAGGCCAGCAGCAGTTCTTC.

The rearrangement uses TRBV29-1 and TRBJ2-7, with a possible D match to TRBD1 (6 bases). Deletions cut 5 bases from V and 2 bases from J, with 10 bases between. CDR1 SQVTM and CDR2 ANQGSEA come from the germline V gene. CDR3 size: 12 residues. The CDR3 region is CSVPGTTYEQYF. CDR3 DNA sequence: TGCAGCGTTCCGGGGACAACCTACGAGCAGTACTTC.

The chain couples TRBV10-3 to TRBJ1-5; D uncertain. In germline, CDR1 is ENHRY, CDR2 SYGVKD. Trimming removed 2 bases from V and 0 bases from J, with 5 bases in between. The length of the CDR3 is 14 residues. The CDR3 DNA reads TGTGCCATCAGTGAGGGAGCTAGCAATCAGCCCCAGCATTTT. Its translation is CAISEGASNQPQHF.

The chain employs TRBV27 and TRBJ2-1, with D unresolved. Trimming shortened V by 3 bases and J by 0 bases, and 9 bases separated the two germline ends. Germline-derived CDR1 and CDR2 are MNHEY and SMNVEV (reference sequence). This CDR3 region has 15 residues. CDR3 in DNA: TGTGCCAGCAGTTTGGAGTCGGGCTCCTACAATGAGCAGTTCTTC. This encodes CASSLESGSYNEQFF.

About this clonotype: Possible read error: a much larger clone is one base away. This chain's CDR3 is CASSPTSGGASRYKQYF. In DNA form, the CDR3 reads TGTGCCAGCAGCCCGACTAGCGGGGGGGCCTCGCGCTACAAGCAGTACTTC. The chain joins TRBV7-2 to TRBJ2-7; 14 positions match TRBD2. CDR1 SGHTA and CDR2 FQGNSA come from the germline V gene. The CDR3 totals 17 residues.

This chain links TRBV12-3 or TRBV12-4 with TRBJ2-3, with D possibly matching TRBD2 (6 bases). The V gene lost 6 bases and the J gene lost 2 bases, with 18 bases spanning the gap. The CDR3 consists of 16 residues. Here the CDR3 DNA reads TGTGCCAGCAGCCCTCCGGAGGGGCCGAACACAGATACGCAGTATTTT. This encodes CASSPPEGPNTDTQYF.

The chain links TRBV19 to TRBJ1-1, with D unresolved. Trimming pared 7 bases from V and 1 base from J, leaving 10 bases between. The CDR3 spans 13 residues. CDR1 LNHDA and CDR2 SQIVND come from the germline V gene (reference sequence). DNA of the CDR3: TGTGCCAGTATCGAGACGGGGAACACTGAAGCTTTCTTT. It codes for CASIETGNTEAFF.

To note about this clonotype: The junction shows a germline mismatch at one end, possibly a read error. V usage is TRBV7-8 and J usage is TRBJ2-6; possibly TRBD1 for D (5 bases). The CDR3 is 15 amino acids. Germline CDR1 reads SGHVS; CDR2 reads FQNEAQ. As DNA, the CDR3 is TGTGCCAGCCTTCGAACCAGGGCTGGGGCCAACGTCCCGACTTTC. Amino acid sequence: CASLRTRAGANVPTF.

The chain recombines TRBV2 with TRBJ1-5; no definite D call. This CDR3 is 14 amino acids long. CDR1 is SNHLY, CDR2 FYNNEI, per germline. V was cut by 8 bases and J by 10 bases, with 21 bases left in between. The CDR3 reads CASGENDGSFPQHF. In nucleotides, the CDR3 is TGTGCCAGCGGAGAGAATGACGGGTCTTTTCCCCAGCATTTT.

This CDR3 reads CASGGTDTDTQYF. CDR3 bases: TGTGCCAGCGGCGGCACAGACACAGATACGCAGTATTTT. This chain uses TRBV6-4 with TRBJ2-3; D is unresolved. V was pared by 8 bases and J by 2 bases, with 11 bases between. CDR1 MRHNA and CDR2 SNTAGT come from the germline V gene. The CDR3 is made up of 13 amino acids.

This clonotype appeared a few times. The chain joins TRBV20-1 to TRBJ2-7; TRBD2 aligns across 12 bases. The CDR3 totals 14 residues. V dropped 3 bases and J dropped 6; count of bases not matched to a gene: 6. The germline V gene has CDR1 DFQATT and CDR2 SNEGSKA (reference sequence). The CDR3 loop reads CSASLLAGGLEQYF. The CDR3 coding sequence is TGCAGTGCTAGTTTGCTAGCGGGGGGGCTCGAGCAGTACTTC.

V is TRBV6-1 and J is TRBJ2-6, with 9 bases aligning to TRBD1. V trimming: 4 bases; J trimming: 0 bases; junction bases outside the gene matches: 4. The CDR3 totals 17 residues. Germline CDR1 MNHNS, CDR2 SASEGT. The CDR3 here is CASSAETGGSGANVLTF. In DNA, the CDR3 is TGTGCCAGCAGTGCCGAGACAGGGGGCTCTGGGGCCAACGTCCTGACTTTC.

This clonotype is a singleton in its sample. The V gene is TRBV10-3, the J gene TRBJ1-2; TRBD1 is a possible D gene (6 bases). This CDR3 contains 14 residues. The V end was cut by 10 bases, the J end by 0 bases, with 15 bases between. Germline V CDR1 and CDR2: ENHRY, SYGVKD. The CDR3 loop reads CATRTDKANYGYTF. Here the CDR3 DNA reads TGTGCCACGAGGACAGACAAAGCTAACTATGGCTACACCTTC.

The table lists this clonotype with a few counts. This chain's CDR3 is CASSLSRQTDTQYF. The CDR3 DNA follows: TGTGCCAGCAGTTTATCCCGACAGACAGATACGCAGTATTTT. V usage is TRBV27 and J usage is TRBJ2-3; D perhaps matches TRBD1 (5 bases). Between the trimmed V and J ends, which lost 0 bases and 3 bases, there was a span of 7 bases. The CDR3 length is 14 residues. Germline V gene lookup returns CDR1 MNHEY and CDR2 SMNVEV (reference sequence).